This TCR beta chain stems from a study of blood T cell repertoires in COVID-19. Overall study: Samples came from the United States, Italy and Spain, spanning acute and convalescent COVID-19.

The CDR3 has 14 residues. V was cut by 5 bases and J by 4 bases, with 15 bases left in between. Germline CDR1 LNHDA, CDR2 SQIVND (reference sequence). This clone was seen once. Data came from immunoSEQ multiplex PCR; TCRdb stores just in-frame clones and leaves some out. The sample shows more than 300,000 clones, more than 70% of them seen only once. Sequencing was done on a sample of PBMCs or T cells enriched from blood (not recorded which). J is TRBJ2-7 and V is TRBV19, with a weak D call TRBD1 (5 bases). The sequence derives from a woman in her late teens or twenties who had recovered from COVID-19. The CDR3 coding sequence is TGTGCCAGTAGTCCACAGGCTTTTGGGTACGAGCAGTACTTC. It codes for CASSPQAFGYEQYF. The complete variable domain, with remaining parts taken from reference TRBV19 and TRBJ2-7, reads DGGITQSPKYLFRKEGQNVTLSCEQNLNHDAMYWYRQDPGQGLRLIYYSQIVNDFQKGDIAEGYSVSREKKESFPLTVTSAQKNPTAFYLCASSPQAFGYEQYFGPGTRLTVT.